These 3 T cell receptor beta chains share one sample of origin, sequenced in a study of blood T cell repertoires in COVID-19. Produced via immunoSEQ multiplex PCR; TCRdb's table is partial and in-frame only. Of approximately 140,000 clones listed, 75% to 85% are singletons. Sequenced sample: peripheral blood. These TCRs come from a man between 60 and 75 years old with active or convalescent COVID-19.

This clone has just a few counts. The chain uses TRBV5-6 and TRBJ2-7; 14 positions match TRBD2. J was trimmed by 6 bases and V by 4 bases; bases with no gene match: 9. Germline CDR1 is SGHDT and CDR2 is YYEEEE. The CDR3 covers 16 residues. This CDR3 reads CASSAGLAGVLGEQYF. CDR3 sequence (DNA): TGTGCCAGCAGCGCGGGACTAGCGGGAGTTCTGGGCGAGCAGTACTTC. Based on the CDR3 plus reference TRBV5-6 and TRBJ2-7, the full variable domain is DAGVTQSPTHLIKTRGQQVTLRCSPKSGHDTVSWYQQALGQGPQFIFQYYEEEERQRGNFPDRFSGHQFPNYSSELNVNALLLGDSALYLCASSAGLAGVLGEQYFGPGTRLTVT.

The rearrangement links TRBV29-1 to TRBJ2-2, with D unclear. The CDR3 length is 13 residues. Trimming left V 5 bases short and J 4 bases short, with 11 bases between. CDR1 is SQVTM and CDR2 is ANQGSEA in the germline V gene. CDR3 bases: TGCAGCGTTAGCCTAGTAGGCACCGGGGAGCTGTTTTTT. Residues: CSVSLVGTGELFF.

V and J are TRBV29-1 and TRBJ2-2, with D tentatively TRBD1 (5 bases). From germline, CDR1 is SQVTM and CDR2 ANQGSEA. The CDR3 length is 12 residues. Trimming took off 7 bases at V and 6 bases at J, with 12 bases between the two ends. The CDR3 loop reads CSAGAGPGELFF. The DNA of the CDR3 is TGCAGCGCCGGAGCAGGGCCCGGGGAGCTGTTTTTT.